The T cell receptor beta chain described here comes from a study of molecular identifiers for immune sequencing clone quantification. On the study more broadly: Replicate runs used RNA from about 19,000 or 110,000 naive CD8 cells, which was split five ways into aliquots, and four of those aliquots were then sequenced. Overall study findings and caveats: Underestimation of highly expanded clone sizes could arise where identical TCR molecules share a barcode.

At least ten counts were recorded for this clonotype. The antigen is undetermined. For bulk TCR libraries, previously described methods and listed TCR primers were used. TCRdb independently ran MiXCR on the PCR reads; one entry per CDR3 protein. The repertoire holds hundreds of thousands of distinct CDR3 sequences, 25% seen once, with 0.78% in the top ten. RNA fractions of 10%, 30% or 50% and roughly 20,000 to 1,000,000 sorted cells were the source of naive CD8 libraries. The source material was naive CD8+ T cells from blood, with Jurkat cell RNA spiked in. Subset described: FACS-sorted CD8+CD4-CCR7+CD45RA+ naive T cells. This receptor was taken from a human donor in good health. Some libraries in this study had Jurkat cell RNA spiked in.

The CDR3 coding sequence is TGTGCCAGCATGGAGCCGAACACCGGGGAGCTGTTTTTT. Protein sequence: CASMEPNTGELFF. V gene TRBV6-2 or TRBV6-3 combines with J gene TRBJ2-2; D unclear. The germline V gene encodes CDR1 MNHEY and CDR2 SVGEGT. CDR3 size: 13 residues. The germline V and J ends were trimmed by 7 bases and 0 bases, with 6 bases remaining between them.